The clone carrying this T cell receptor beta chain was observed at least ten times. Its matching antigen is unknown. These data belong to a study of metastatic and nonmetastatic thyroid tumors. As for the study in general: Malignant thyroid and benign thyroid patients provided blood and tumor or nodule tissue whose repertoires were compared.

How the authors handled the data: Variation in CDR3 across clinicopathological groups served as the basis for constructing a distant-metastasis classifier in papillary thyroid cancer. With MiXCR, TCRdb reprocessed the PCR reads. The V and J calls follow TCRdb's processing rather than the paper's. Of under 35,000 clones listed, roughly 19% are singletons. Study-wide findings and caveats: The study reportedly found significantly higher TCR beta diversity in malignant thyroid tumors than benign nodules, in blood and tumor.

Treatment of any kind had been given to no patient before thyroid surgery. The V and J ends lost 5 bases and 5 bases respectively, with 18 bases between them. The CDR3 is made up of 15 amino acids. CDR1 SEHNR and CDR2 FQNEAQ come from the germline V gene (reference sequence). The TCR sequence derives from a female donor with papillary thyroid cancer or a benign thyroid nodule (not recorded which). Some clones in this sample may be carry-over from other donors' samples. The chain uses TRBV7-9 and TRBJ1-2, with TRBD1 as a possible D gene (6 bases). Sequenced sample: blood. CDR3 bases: TGTGCCAGCAGCAACTCACAGGGCGGAGAATATGGCTACACCTTC. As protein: CASSNSQGGEYGYTF.